Listed here are 14 T cell receptor beta chains from one sample, sequenced in a study of CD8 T cells in ankylosing spondylitis. Study results and limitations: Eight or nine highly homologous variants made up a TCR beta motif that seemed to typify ankylosing spondylitis blood.

TCRdb re-called the 5' RACE reads through MiXCR, storing one row per CDR3 protein. The sample lists 700,000 to 850,000 distinct CDR3 sequences, over 9.5% occurring once. The antigens for these receptors are not known. Specimen: blood, either unsorted or a sorted T cell fraction (not recorded which). These TCRs come from a male donor with ankylosing spondylitis.

The chain couples TRBV10-3 to TRBJ2-1; D not resolved. CDR3 length: 15 amino acids. Trimming took 0 bases from V and 2 from J, leaving 8 bases between them. CDR1 is ENHRY, CDR2 SYGVKD, per germline. CDR3 loop: CAISESRATYNEQFF. CDR3 nucleotides: TGTGCCATCAGTGAGTCCCGGGCAACCTACAATGAGCAGTTCTTC.

The rearrangement joins TRBV9 to TRBJ1-1; possibly TRBD1 for D (5 bases). The CDR3 consists of 15 residues. Trimming took off 0 bases at V and 4 bases at J, with 13 bases between the two ends. Germline lookup yields CDR1 SGDLS and CDR2 YYNGEE. CDR3 sequence (DNA): TGTGCCAGCAGCGTAGCTGGGGCCGCGGTCACTGAAGCTTTCTTT. It codes for CASSVAGAAVTEAFF.

This clonotype has at least ten counts. This chain links TRBV4-3 with TRBJ1-4; 11 nucleotides align to TRBD1. With V trimmed by 1 base and J by 8 bases, 12 bases remained unmatched. The length of the CDR3 is 18 residues. CDR1 is LGHNA, CDR2 YSLEER, per germline. CDR3 loop: CASSQASPYGTGGEKLFF. CDR3 in DNA: TGCGCCAGCAGCCAAGCGTCCCCTTACGGGACAGGGGGAGAAAAACTGTTTTTT.

Here the CDR3 DNA reads TGTGCCAGCAGCGGGGCGACAGTCAATAGCGAGCAGTACTTC. Translating it yields CASSGATVNSEQYF. The chain couples TRBV9 to TRBJ2-7; tentatively, D is TRBD1 (5 bases). The length of the CDR3 is 14 residues. V lost 3 bases and J 6 bases, leaving 16 bases between the germline ends. Germline loops: CDR1 SGDLS, CDR2 YYNGEE.

In its sample, this clonotype was seen a few times. The rearrangement links TRBV25-1 to TRBJ1-5; D not certain. Per the germline V gene, CDR1 is MGHDK and CDR2 is SYGVNS. The CDR3 sequence is 15 residues long. V was pared by 5 bases and J by 3 bases, with 14 bases between. DNA of the CDR3: TGTGCCAGCAGTACTCGCCCGTGGGTCAATCAGCCCCAGCATTTT. It translates to CASSTRPWVNQPQHF. The full variable domain, in which reference TRBV25-1 and TRBJ1-5 provide the parts outside the CDR3, is EADIYQTPRYLVIGTGKKITLECSQTMGHDKMYWYQQDPGMELHLIHYSYGVNSTEKGDLSSESTVSRIRTEHFPLTLESARPSHTSQYLCASSTRPWVNQPQHFGDGTRLSIL.

The chain employs TRBV12-5 and TRBJ1-2; D remains ambiguous. With 6 bases removed from V and 6 bases from J, the gap between germline ends came to 26 bases. Germline lookup yields CDR1 LGHNT and CDR2 FRNRAP. CDR3 size: 17 residues. The CDR3: CASGDHMGRLSVDGYTF. DNA for the CDR3: TGTGCTAGTGGAGACCACATGGGTCGTTTGAGTGTGGATGGCTACACCTTC. The full variable domain, rest sourced from reference TRBV12-5 and TRBJ1-2, is DARVTQTPRHKVTEMGQEVTMRCQPILGHNTVFWYRQTMMQGLELLAYFRNRAPLDDSGMPKDRFSAEMPDATLATLKIQPSEPRDSAVYFCASGDHMGRLSVDGYTFGSGTRLTVV.

This clonotype came up a few times. The chain combines TRBV5-1 with TRBJ2-7, with 7 positions matching TRBD1. With 4 bases clipped from V and 2 bases from J, the junction kept 9 bases outside the gene matches. The CDR3 is 15 amino acids. The germline gives CDR1 SGHRS, CDR2 YFSETQ. Here the CDR3 DNA reads TGCGCCAGCAGCCTGTACTACGGACAGGCCTACGAGCAGTACTTC. Translation gives CASSLYYGQAYEQYF.

In this sample, this clonotype turned up a few times. The CDR3 DNA reads as TGCAGTGCTAGAGATGGGCGAAGAAATGAGCAGTTCTTC. This translates into CSARDGRRNEQFF. The chain recombines TRBV20-1 with TRBJ2-1, with unresolved D. The V end lost 0 bases, the J end lost 7 bases, and 10 bases lay between the germline ends. The CDR3 is 13 residues long. The V gene's germline CDR1 is DFQATT and CDR2 SNEGSKA (reference sequence).

The J gene is TRBJ2-3, the V gene TRBV20-1, with D possibly being TRBD2 (5 bases). V was shortened by 4 bases and J by 0 bases, with 11 bases between the two germline ends. CDR3 size: 14 residues. The V gene's germline CDR1 is DFQATT and CDR2 SNEGSKA (reference sequence). The CDR3 protein is CSATSSGSTDTQYF. In nucleotides, the CDR3 is TGCAGTGCTACGTCCAGCGGCAGCACAGATACGCAGTATTTT.

This chain connects TRBV25-1 to TRBJ2-7, with D possibly matching TRBD1 (5 bases). CDR1 and CDR2 from the germline V gene are MGHDK and SYGVNS. The CDR3 totals 13 residues. V shed 3 bases and J shed 0 bases, with 6 bases lying between them. CDR3 sequence: CASSEDISYEQYF. CDR3 coding DNA: TGTGCCAGCAGTGAGGACATCTCCTACGAGCAGTACTTC.

This clonotype was observed many times. The gene calls are TRBV5-1 and TRBJ2-7; 9 bases are a match to TRBD1. Per the germline V gene, CDR1 is SGHRS and CDR2 is YFSETQ. With 1 base clipped from V and 5 bases from J, the junction kept 7 bases outside the gene matches. CDR3 length: 15 amino acids. The CDR3 DNA follows: TGCGCCAGCAGCTTGAGGGGACAGGGAGCACACGAGCAGTACTTC. Its protein is CASSLRGQGAHEQYF.

This clonotype has just a few counts. The rearrangement links TRBV5-1 to TRBJ1-1, with D possibly matching TRBD1 (6 bases). This CDR3 region has 13 residues. With 6 bases removed from V and 3 bases from J, the gap between germline ends came to 12 bases. CDR1 is SGHRS, CDR2 YFSETQ, per germline. In DNA form, the CDR3 reads TGCGCCAGCAACAGGGATCCGGACACTGAAGCTTTCTTT. Its translation is CASNRDPDTEAFF.

This clonotype was counted at least ten times. The CDR3 is CASTSLAGPYNEQFF. The CDR3 nucleotides are TGTGCCAGCACCTCACTAGCGGGTCCCTACAATGAGCAGTTCTTC. The genes are TRBV27 and TRBJ2-1; 9 bases are shared with TRBD2. Germline CDR1 MNHEY, CDR2 SMNVEV (reference sequence). The trim removed 7 bases at V and 2 bases at J, leaving 6 bases unmatched. CDR3 size: 15 residues.

This sequence joins TRBV20-1 and TRBJ2-3, with D uncertain. The germline V and J ends were trimmed by 5 bases and 5 bases, with 17 bases remaining between them. This CDR3 has 14 residues. The V gene's germline CDR1 is DFQATT and CDR2 SNEGSKA (reference sequence). The CDR3 bases are TGCAGTGCTTTCGAACCCATCTTTAGAGATACGCAGTATTTT. Its translation is CSAFEPIFRDTQYF.